This TCR beta chain stems from a study of T cells in Graves' hyperthyroidism and ophthalmopathy. Study-level results: Blood also showed most of the thyroid clonotypes that were expanded above 0.001.

This clonotype has ten or more counts. The antigen remains undetermined. V lost 1 base and J lost 7; bases outside the gene matches: 6. Germline V gene sequence: CDR1 SGHRS, CDR2 YFSETQ. The CDR3 covers 14 residues. What was amplified from RNA transcripts were TCR beta CDR3 regions. RT-PCR in the first round (using the HTBI primer set) targeted the TCR CDR3. TCRdb reprocessed the multiplex PCR reads with MiXCR, giving one entry per CDR3 protein. The table includes around 480,000 distinct CDR3 sequences, 13% to 15% detected once. Sequenced: blood. The chain has TRBV5-1 and TRBJ2-5; 8 bases are shared with TRBD2. The source is a woman in her late teens or twenties with Graves' hyperthyroidism. CDR3 loop: CASSLTSGGGTQYF. In nucleotides, the CDR3 is TGCGCCAGCAGCTTGACTAGCGGAGGAGGGACCCAGTACTTC.